Listed below are T cell receptor beta chains from one sample, sequenced in a study of radiation and T cells in renal cell carcinoma. The table came from immunoSEQ multiplex PCR; TCRdb's copy has only in-frame clones and leaves some out. The sample includes 65,000 to 80,000 clones, approximately 83% of them seen just once. This specimen consisted of blood, obtained from a patient whose treatment included radiotherapy and nephrectomy. Every receptor here comes from a woman between 45 and 65 years old with renal cell carcinoma. Both conserved end residues are trimmed from each CDR3.

V: TRBV2
CDR3: ASSSSF

V: TRBV7-9
CDR3: ASREVRGNTQY

V: TRBV9
CDR3: ASSESPSRGDTQY

V: TRBV2
CDR3: ASSEGRIYGYT

V: TRBV4-3
CDR3: ASSQEGSGADYNSPLH

V: TRBV9
CDR3: ASTLQGSTGELF

V: TRBV7-9
CDR3: ASSLEAGEQY

V: TRBV6-4
CDR3: ASSDIIGDTQY

V: TRBV5-1
CDR3: ASSLSTGRDSPLH

V: TRBV10-3
CDR3: AISYGTDRADTQY

V: TRBV6-5
CDR3: ASSYGLFNEKLF

V: TRBV7-2
CDR3: ASSLVPGGSGNTIY

V: TRBV19
CDR3: ASSIEGGQPQH

V: TRBV5-1
CDR3: ASSGSSGSRKNTGELF

V: TRBV6-1
CDR3: ASSVRDGTNSPLH

V: TRBV6-1
CDR3: ASSQGRYQPQH

V: TRBV12-5
CDR3: ASGWPSAGTEAF

V: TRBV10-1
CDR3: ASSEYRTANTGELF

V: TRBV7-3
CDR3: ASRPSGSSEQF

V: TRBV5-1
CDR3: ASSSGAPYGYT

V: TRBV14
CDR3: ASSQATYKQETQY

V: TRBV7-8
CDR3: ASSPRAPNYGYT

V: TRBV28
CDR3: ASSTDSGGNEQY

V: TRBV7-2
CDR3: ASSLTAGDYGYT

V: TRBV5-4
CDR3: ASSPPASGGAGETQY

V: TRBV11-2
CDR3: ASSPSGANVLT

V: TRBV6-1
CDR3: ASSEGTSGSTRLETQY

V: TRBV4-1
CDR3: ASSQPGLTNTGELF

V: TRBV7-9
CDR3: ASRLAGLSYNEQF

V: TRBV10-3
CDR3: AISGTSGRLDEQF

V: TRBV7-8
CDR3: ASSPRREKEDEQF

V: TRBV7-9
CDR3: ASRGTGRNQPQH

V: TRBV27
CDR3: ASSLQPVNTEAF

V: TRBV6-1
CDR3: ASRVADQETQY

V: TRBV28
CDR3: ASSSRGYGYT

V: TRBV5-8
CDR3: ASSFEWTGNTEAF

V: TRBV4-3
CDR3: ASSQETGLNTEAF

V: TRBV7-2
CDR3: ASSLETGAQY

V: TRBV6-1
CDR3: ASSDIGGRNTIY

V: TRBV18
CDR3: ASSPSAGGVPEAF

V: TRBV28
CDR3: ASAAPSTDTQY

V: TRBV6-5
CDR3: ASSAPGRGNTIY

V: TRBV2
CDR3: ASSLGLSPSGGSYEQY

V: TRBV7-9
CDR3: ASSSLAGELF

V: TRBV7-9
CDR3: ASSLGLIEEAF

V: TRBV7-2
CDR3: ASSIEAGGGSGNTIY

V: TRBV4-3
CDR3: ASSSRASGGEGADTQY

V: TRBV30
CDR3: AWKPYYEQF

V: TRBV19
CDR3: ASSNDRVKNIQY

V: TRBV28
CDR3: ASKRGITGELF

V: TRBV6-6
CDR3: ASRGSGLDTEAF

V: TRBV5-4
CDR3: ASSLPGQGHTEAF

V: TRBV12-5
CDR3: ASGSRDGTNYGYT